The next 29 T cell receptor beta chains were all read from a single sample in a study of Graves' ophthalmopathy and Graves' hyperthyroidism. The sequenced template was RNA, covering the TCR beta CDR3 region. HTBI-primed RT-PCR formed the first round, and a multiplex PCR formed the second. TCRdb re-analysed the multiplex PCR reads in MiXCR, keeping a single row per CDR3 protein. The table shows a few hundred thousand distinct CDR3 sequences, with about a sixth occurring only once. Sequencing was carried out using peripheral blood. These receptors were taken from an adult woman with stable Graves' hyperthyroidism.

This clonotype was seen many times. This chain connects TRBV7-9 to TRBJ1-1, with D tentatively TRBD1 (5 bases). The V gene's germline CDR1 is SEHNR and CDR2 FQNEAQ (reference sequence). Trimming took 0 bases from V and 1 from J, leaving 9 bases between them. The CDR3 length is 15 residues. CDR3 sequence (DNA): TGTGCCAGCAGCTTAGCAGGCAGGGCGAACACTGAAGCTTTCTTT. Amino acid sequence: CASSLAGRANTEAFF.

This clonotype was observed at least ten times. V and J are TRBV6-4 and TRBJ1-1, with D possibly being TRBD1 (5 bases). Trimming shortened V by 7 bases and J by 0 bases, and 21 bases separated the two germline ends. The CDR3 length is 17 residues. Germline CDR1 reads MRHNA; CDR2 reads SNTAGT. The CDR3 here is CASTLGAVKLMNTEAFF. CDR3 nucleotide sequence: TGTGCCAGCACCCTAGGGGCGGTGAAGCTAATGAACACTGAAGCTTTCTTT.

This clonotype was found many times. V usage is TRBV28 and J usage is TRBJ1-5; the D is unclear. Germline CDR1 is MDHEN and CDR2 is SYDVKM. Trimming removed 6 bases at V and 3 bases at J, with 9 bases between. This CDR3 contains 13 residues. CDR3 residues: CASRSSFNQPQHF. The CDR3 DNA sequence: TGTGCCAGCAGGTCAAGCTTCAATCAGCCCCAGCATTTT.

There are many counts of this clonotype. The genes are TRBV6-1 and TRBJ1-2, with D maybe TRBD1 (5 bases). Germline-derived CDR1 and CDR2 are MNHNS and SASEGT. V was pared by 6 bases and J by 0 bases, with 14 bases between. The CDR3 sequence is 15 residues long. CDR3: CASSAAGTSNYGYTF. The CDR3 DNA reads TGTGCCAGCAGCGCTGCAGGGACCTCTAACTATGGCTACACCTTC.

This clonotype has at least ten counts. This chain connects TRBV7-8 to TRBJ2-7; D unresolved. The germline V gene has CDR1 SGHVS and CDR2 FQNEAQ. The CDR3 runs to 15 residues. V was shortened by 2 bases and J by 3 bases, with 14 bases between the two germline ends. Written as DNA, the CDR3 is TGTGCCAGCAGCTTAACGGACGGATACCGCTACGAGCAGTACTTC. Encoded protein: CASSLTDGYRYEQYF. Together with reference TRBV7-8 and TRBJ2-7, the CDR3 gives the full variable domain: GAGVSQSPRYKVAKRGQDVALRCDPISGHVSLFWYQQALGQGPEFLTYFQNEAQLDKSGLPSDRFFAERPEGSVSTLKIQRTQQEDSAVYLCASSLTDGYRYEQYFGPGTRLTVT.

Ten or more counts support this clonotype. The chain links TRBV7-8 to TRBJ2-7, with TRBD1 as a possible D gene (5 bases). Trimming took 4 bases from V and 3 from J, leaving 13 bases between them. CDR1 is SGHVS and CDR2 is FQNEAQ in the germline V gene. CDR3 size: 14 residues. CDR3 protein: CASSSGQDGYEQYF. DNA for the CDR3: TGTGCCAGCAGCTCAGGACAAGATGGCTACGAGCAGTACTTC.

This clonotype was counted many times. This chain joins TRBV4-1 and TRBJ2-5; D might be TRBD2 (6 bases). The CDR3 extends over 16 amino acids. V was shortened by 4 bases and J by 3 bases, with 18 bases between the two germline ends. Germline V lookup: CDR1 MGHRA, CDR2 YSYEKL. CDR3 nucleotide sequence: TGCGCCAGCAGCCTCTCCCGGGGTAGCGGTAAAGAGACCCAGTACTTC. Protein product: CASSLSRGSGKETQYF.

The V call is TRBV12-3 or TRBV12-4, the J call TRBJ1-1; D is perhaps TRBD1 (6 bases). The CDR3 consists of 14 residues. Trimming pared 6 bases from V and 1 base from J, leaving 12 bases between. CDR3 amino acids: CASRGGMGNTEAFF. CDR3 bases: TGTGCCAGCAGAGGGGGAATGGGGAACACTGAAGCTTTCTTT.

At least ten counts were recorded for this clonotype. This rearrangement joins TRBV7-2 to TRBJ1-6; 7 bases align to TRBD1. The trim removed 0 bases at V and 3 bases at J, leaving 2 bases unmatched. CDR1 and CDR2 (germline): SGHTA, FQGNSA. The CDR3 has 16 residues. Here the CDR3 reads CASSLAAGGYNSPLHF. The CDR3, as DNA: TGTGCCAGCAGCTTAGCGGCAGGGGGCTATAATTCACCCCTCCACTTT.

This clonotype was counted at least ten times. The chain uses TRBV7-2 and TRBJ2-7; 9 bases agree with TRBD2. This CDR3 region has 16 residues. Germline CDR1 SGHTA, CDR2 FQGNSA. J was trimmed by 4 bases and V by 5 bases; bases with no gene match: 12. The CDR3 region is CASSQGAGGRSYEQYF. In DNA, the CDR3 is TGTGCCAGCAGCCAAGGAGCGGGAGGCAGGAGTTACGAGCAGTACTTC. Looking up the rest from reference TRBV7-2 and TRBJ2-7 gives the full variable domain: GAGVSQSPSNKVTEKGKDVELRCDPISGHTALYWYRQSLGQGLEFLIYFQGNSAPDKSGLPSDRFSAERTGGSVSTLTIQRTQQEDSAVYLCASSQGAGGRSYEQYFGPGTRLTVT.

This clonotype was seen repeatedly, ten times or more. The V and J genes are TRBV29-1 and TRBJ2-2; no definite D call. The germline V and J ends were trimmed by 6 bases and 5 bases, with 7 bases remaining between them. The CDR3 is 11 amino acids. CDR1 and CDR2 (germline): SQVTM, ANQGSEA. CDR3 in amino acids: CSVLGTGELFF. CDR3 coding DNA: TGCAGCGTCCTAGGAACCGGGGAGCTGTTTTTT.

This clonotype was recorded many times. This chain's CDR3 is CASSAGTSQEQYF. In DNA, the CDR3 is TGTGCCAGTAGTGCGGGTACCAGTCAGGAGCAGTACTTC. The chain combines TRBV19 with TRBJ2-7; TRBD2 is a possible D gene (5 bases). V was clipped by 5 bases and J by 7 bases, with 15 bases between them. The germline CDR1 and CDR2 sequences are LNHDA and SQIVND (reference sequence). The CDR3 spans 13 residues.

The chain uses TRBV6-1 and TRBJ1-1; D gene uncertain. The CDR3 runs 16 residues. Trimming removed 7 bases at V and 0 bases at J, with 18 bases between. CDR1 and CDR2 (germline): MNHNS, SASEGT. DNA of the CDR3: TGTGCCAGCACTAAAGGGTTCAAGAATATGAACACTGAAGCTTTCTTT. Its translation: CASTKGFKNMNTEAFF.

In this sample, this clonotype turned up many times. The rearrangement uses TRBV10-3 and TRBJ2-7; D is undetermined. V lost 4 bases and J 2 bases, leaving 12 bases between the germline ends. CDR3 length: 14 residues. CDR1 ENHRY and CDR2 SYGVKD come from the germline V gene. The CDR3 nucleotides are TGTGCCATCAGTGGTGTCAGGTCAGCCTACGAGCAGTACTTC. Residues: CAISGVRSAYEQYF.

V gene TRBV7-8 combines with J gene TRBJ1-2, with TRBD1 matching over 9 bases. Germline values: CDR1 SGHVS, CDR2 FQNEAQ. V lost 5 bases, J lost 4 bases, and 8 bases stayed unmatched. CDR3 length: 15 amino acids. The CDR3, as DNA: TGTGCCAGCAGCAACCTACAGGGGGCGAGCTATGGCTACACCTTC. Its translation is CASSNLQGASYGYTF. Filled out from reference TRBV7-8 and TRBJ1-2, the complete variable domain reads GAGVSQSPRYKVAKRGQDVALRCDPISGHVSLFWYQQALGQGPEFLTYFQNEAQLDKSGLPSDRFFAERPEGSVSTLKIQRTQQEDSAVYLCASSNLQGASYGYTFGSGTRLTVV.

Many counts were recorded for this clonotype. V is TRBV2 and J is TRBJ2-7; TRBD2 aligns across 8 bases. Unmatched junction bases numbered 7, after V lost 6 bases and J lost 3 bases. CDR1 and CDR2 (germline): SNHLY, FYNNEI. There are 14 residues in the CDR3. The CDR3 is CASSASGSDYEQYF. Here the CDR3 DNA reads TGTGCCAGCAGCGCTAGCGGGTCAGACTACGAGCAGTACTTC.

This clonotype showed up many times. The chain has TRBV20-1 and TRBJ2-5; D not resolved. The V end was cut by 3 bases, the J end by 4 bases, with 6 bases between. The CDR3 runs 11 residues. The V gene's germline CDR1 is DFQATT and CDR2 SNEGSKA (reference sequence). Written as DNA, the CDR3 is TGCAGTGCTAGTTTCTTAGAGACCCAGTACTTC. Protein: CSASFLETQYF.

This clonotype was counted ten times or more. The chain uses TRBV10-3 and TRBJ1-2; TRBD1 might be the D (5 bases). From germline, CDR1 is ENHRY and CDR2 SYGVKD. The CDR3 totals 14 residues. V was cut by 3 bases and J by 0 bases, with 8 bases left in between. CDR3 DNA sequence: TGTGCCATCAGTGAAGGGGCCTCTAACTATGGCTACACCTTC. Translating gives CAISEGASNYGYTF.

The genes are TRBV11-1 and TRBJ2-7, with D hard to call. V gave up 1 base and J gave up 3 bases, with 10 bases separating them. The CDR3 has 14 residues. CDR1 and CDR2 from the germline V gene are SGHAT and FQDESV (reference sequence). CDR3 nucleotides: TGTGCCAGCAGCTTAGGGACGCCCGACTACGAGCAGTACTTC. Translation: CASSLGTPDYEQYF.

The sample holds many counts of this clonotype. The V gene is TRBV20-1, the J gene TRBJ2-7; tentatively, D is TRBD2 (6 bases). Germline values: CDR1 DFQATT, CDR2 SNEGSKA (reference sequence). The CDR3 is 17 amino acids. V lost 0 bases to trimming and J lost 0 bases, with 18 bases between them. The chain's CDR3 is CSARERGWERSSYEQYF. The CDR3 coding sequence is TGCAGTGCTAGAGAGCGGGGTTGGGAGCGGAGCTCCTACGAGCAGTACTTC.

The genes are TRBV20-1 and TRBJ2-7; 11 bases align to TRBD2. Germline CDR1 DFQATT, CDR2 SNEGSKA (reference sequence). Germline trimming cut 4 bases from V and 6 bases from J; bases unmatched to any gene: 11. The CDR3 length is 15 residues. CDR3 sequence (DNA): TGCAGTGCTATATCCGGGACTAGCGGCGCTGGCGAGCAGTACTTC. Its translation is CSAISGTSGAGEQYF.

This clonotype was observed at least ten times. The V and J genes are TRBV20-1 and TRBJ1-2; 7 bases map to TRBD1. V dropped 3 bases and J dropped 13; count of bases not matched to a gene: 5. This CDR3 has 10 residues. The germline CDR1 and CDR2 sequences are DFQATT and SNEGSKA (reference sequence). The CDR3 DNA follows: TGCAGTGCTAGCAGGACAGGCCTCACCTTC. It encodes CSASRTGLTF.

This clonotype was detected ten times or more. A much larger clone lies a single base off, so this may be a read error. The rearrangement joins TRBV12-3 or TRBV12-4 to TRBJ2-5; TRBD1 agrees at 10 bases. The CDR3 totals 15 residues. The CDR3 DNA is TGTGCCAGCAGTTTATCCGACAGGGGGCAAGAGACCAAGTACTTC. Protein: CASSLSDRGQETKYF.

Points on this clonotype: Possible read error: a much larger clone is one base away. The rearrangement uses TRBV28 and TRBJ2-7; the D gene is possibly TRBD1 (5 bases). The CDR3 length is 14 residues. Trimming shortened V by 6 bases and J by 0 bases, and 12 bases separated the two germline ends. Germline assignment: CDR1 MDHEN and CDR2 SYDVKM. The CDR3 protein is CASRPGASSYEQYF. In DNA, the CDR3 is TGTGCCAGCAGGCCTGGGGCCAGCTCCTACGAGCAGTACTTC.

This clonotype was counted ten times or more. CDR3 DNA: TGTGCCACCAGCAGATCGGAGGGAACAGGGGGATATAGCAATCAGCCCCAGCATTTT. Its translation is CATSRSEGTGGYSNQPQHF. The chain is built from TRBV15 and TRBJ1-5; 8 bases align to TRBD1. The CDR3 loop spans 19 amino acids. Losses at the gene ends were 2 bases for V and 0 bases for J; bases not matched to a gene: 12. CDR1 is LNHNV, CDR2 YYDKDF, per germline (reference sequence).

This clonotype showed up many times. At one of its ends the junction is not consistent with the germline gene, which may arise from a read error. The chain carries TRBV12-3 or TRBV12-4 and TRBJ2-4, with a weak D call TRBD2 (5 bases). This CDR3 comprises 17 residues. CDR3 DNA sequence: TGTGCCAGCACCTACGGAAGTAGGAGGATAGCCAAAAACATTAAGTACTTC. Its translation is CASTYGSRRIAKNIKYF.

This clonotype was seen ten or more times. The CDR3 sequence is CASSPQGASGETQYF. In nucleotides, the CDR3 is TGTGCCAGCAGTCCACAGGGGGCGTCGGGAGAGACCCAGTACTTC. This rearrangement joins TRBV6-5 to TRBJ2-5; 9 nucleotides align to TRBD1. The CDR3 sequence is 15 residues long. Germline CDR1 MNHEY, CDR2 SVGAGI. After removal of 5 bases from V and 4 bases from J, the junction contained 8 bases not matched to a gene.

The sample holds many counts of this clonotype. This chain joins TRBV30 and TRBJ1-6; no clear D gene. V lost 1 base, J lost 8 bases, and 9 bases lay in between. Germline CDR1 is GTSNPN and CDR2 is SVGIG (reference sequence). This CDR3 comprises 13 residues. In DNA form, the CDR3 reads TGTGCCTGGAGTGAACAGTTGGATTCACCCCTCCACTTT. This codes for CAWSEQLDSPLHF. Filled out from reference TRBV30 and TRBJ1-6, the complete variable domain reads SQTIHQWPATLVQPVGSPLSLECTVEGTSNPNLYWYRQAAGRGLQLLFYSVGIGQISSEVPQNLSASRPQDRQFILSSKKLLLSDSGFYLCAWSEQLDSPLHFGNGTRLTVT.

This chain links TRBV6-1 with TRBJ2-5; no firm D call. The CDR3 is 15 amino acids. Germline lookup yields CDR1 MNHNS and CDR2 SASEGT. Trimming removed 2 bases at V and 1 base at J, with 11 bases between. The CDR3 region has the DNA TGTGCCAGCAGTGAAATCCGGTCCACCCAAGAGACCCAGTACTTC. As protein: CASSEIRSTQETQYF.